What follows is one T cell receptor beta chain and its context. There is no known antigen for this receptor. No much larger clone is present one base from it, and per-base qualities are unavailable. The cohort was made up of around 37 patients with surgically resected non-small-cell lung cancer, each of whom had both a primary tumor specimen and a brain metastasis specimen. Archival formalin-fixed, paraffin-embedded tissues were used as the tumor specimens. This record belongs to a study of brain metastases from non-small cell lung cancer (dated by TCRdb to the late 2010s). General notes on the study: The study profiled the immune microenvironment of paired resected primary tumors and brain metastases from non-small-cell lung cancer patients. General findings and caveats noted by the study authors: Compared with the matched primary tumors, T-cell clones appeared to be expanded in 64% of brain metastases. T-cell infiltration was lower in brain metastases than in primary tumors (P < 0.001). Paired brain metastases and primary tumors largely shared TCR repertoires, although T-cell densities in the metastases were sparse.

The germline V gene yields SGHRS for CDR1 and YFSETQ for CDR2. From V the trimming removes 1 base and from J it removes 4 bases, while the gene matches leave 2 bases of the junction unaccounted for. The CDR3 goes from the cysteine to the phenylalanine over 14 residues. Kept here is only the CDR3 DNA, which spans 42 bases and is read in frame from base 1. The method was the immunoSEQ multiplex PCR assay. Alongside a 770-gene immune expression panel, the team sequenced the T-cell receptor beta chain repertoire. In its TCRdb copy, this immuneACCESS table keeps in-frame sequences only and misses some clones. Where compared with another copy, unresolved V genes explain less than half of these, and the others have no known cause. Recorded for this sample are about 4,300 clones; about 79% of them occurred a single time. Roughly 7.4% of the sample is taken by the ten largest.

The sequence joins TRBV5-1 to TRBJ2-5, with 9 middle bases fitting TRBD1. The sequence came from a donor aged 40 or older with non-small cell lung cancer. Sequencing was performed on primary lung tumor tissue. The cell subset or site label, read with the paper, signifies: primary lung tumor paired with brain metastasis. The CDR3 protein is CASSLRQGGETQYF. The nucleotide sequence is given as TGCGCCAGCAGCTTGAGACAGGGGGGAGAGACCCAGTACTTC.